This T cell receptor beta chain was captured in a study of technical replicates of blood from several donors (dated by TCRdb to 2017 to 2019). The germline V gene gives CDR1 as SGDLS and CDR2 as YYNGEE. The CDR3 sequence holds 16 residues, the cysteine and phenylalanine included. Only CDR3 DNA remains: 48 bases, in frame from the first base. At the junction V is shortened by 0 bases and J by 0 bases, with 9 bases in between. Points on this clone: Its cognate antigen has yet to be identified. Base qualities are not recorded, but no much larger clone differs from it by a single base.

Library preparation was by the immunoSEQ multiplex PCR assay. TCRdb obtained this table from immuneACCESS and retained in-frame rearrangements with V and J assigned. These tables miss some clones; where compared with another copy, unresolved V genes account for less than half of the shortfall, and the remainder is unexplained. The sample includes around 70,000 clones, with roughly 93% observed a single time. The top ten hold roughly 0.25% of the sample. This sequence originates from a human donor in good health. The V and J genes are TRBV9 and TRBJ2-2, and TRBD1 may be the D gene, going by 6 matching bases. Material for sequencing was T cells isolated from PBMCs. The DNA sequence follows: TGTGCCAGCAGCGTAGCCAAGGGGGCGAACACCGGGGAGCTGTTTTTT. It encodes CASSVAKGANTGELFF.